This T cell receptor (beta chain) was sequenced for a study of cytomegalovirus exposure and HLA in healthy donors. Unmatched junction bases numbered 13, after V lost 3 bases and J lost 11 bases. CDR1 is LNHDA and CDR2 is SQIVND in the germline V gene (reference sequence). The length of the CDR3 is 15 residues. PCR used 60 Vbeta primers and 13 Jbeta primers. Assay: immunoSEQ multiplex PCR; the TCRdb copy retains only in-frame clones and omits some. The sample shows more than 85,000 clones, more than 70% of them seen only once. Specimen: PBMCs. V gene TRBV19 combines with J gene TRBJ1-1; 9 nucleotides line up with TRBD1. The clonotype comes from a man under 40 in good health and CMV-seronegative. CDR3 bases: TGTGCCAGTAGTATCATGGGACAGGGAGGGCCTGGGGCTTTCTTT. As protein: CASSIMGQGGPGAFF.